This TCR beta chain was recovered during a study of PD-L1 blockade in urothelial cancer. Study-wide background: Patients had undergone 0 to 3 prior chemotherapy regimens.

Time point noted: pretreatment peripheral blood. Only in-frame clones appear in the TCRdb table, and some are missing; sequencing was by immunoSEQ multiplex PCR. The repertoire holds 35,000 to 40,000 clones, with around 85% as singletons. The CDR3 loop spans 11 amino acids. Germline CDR1 and CDR2: MNHNY and SVGAGI (reference sequence). The sequenced sample was PBMCs, obtained around atezolizumab (anti-PD-L1) treatment. This sequence was found in a man at least 80 years old with urothelial cancer. The chain joins TRBV6-6 to TRBJ1-1; D is unresolved. The CDR3 DNA reads as TGTGCGACGAGGGTTTCCGCTGAAGCTTTCTTT. Protein: CATRVSAEAFF.